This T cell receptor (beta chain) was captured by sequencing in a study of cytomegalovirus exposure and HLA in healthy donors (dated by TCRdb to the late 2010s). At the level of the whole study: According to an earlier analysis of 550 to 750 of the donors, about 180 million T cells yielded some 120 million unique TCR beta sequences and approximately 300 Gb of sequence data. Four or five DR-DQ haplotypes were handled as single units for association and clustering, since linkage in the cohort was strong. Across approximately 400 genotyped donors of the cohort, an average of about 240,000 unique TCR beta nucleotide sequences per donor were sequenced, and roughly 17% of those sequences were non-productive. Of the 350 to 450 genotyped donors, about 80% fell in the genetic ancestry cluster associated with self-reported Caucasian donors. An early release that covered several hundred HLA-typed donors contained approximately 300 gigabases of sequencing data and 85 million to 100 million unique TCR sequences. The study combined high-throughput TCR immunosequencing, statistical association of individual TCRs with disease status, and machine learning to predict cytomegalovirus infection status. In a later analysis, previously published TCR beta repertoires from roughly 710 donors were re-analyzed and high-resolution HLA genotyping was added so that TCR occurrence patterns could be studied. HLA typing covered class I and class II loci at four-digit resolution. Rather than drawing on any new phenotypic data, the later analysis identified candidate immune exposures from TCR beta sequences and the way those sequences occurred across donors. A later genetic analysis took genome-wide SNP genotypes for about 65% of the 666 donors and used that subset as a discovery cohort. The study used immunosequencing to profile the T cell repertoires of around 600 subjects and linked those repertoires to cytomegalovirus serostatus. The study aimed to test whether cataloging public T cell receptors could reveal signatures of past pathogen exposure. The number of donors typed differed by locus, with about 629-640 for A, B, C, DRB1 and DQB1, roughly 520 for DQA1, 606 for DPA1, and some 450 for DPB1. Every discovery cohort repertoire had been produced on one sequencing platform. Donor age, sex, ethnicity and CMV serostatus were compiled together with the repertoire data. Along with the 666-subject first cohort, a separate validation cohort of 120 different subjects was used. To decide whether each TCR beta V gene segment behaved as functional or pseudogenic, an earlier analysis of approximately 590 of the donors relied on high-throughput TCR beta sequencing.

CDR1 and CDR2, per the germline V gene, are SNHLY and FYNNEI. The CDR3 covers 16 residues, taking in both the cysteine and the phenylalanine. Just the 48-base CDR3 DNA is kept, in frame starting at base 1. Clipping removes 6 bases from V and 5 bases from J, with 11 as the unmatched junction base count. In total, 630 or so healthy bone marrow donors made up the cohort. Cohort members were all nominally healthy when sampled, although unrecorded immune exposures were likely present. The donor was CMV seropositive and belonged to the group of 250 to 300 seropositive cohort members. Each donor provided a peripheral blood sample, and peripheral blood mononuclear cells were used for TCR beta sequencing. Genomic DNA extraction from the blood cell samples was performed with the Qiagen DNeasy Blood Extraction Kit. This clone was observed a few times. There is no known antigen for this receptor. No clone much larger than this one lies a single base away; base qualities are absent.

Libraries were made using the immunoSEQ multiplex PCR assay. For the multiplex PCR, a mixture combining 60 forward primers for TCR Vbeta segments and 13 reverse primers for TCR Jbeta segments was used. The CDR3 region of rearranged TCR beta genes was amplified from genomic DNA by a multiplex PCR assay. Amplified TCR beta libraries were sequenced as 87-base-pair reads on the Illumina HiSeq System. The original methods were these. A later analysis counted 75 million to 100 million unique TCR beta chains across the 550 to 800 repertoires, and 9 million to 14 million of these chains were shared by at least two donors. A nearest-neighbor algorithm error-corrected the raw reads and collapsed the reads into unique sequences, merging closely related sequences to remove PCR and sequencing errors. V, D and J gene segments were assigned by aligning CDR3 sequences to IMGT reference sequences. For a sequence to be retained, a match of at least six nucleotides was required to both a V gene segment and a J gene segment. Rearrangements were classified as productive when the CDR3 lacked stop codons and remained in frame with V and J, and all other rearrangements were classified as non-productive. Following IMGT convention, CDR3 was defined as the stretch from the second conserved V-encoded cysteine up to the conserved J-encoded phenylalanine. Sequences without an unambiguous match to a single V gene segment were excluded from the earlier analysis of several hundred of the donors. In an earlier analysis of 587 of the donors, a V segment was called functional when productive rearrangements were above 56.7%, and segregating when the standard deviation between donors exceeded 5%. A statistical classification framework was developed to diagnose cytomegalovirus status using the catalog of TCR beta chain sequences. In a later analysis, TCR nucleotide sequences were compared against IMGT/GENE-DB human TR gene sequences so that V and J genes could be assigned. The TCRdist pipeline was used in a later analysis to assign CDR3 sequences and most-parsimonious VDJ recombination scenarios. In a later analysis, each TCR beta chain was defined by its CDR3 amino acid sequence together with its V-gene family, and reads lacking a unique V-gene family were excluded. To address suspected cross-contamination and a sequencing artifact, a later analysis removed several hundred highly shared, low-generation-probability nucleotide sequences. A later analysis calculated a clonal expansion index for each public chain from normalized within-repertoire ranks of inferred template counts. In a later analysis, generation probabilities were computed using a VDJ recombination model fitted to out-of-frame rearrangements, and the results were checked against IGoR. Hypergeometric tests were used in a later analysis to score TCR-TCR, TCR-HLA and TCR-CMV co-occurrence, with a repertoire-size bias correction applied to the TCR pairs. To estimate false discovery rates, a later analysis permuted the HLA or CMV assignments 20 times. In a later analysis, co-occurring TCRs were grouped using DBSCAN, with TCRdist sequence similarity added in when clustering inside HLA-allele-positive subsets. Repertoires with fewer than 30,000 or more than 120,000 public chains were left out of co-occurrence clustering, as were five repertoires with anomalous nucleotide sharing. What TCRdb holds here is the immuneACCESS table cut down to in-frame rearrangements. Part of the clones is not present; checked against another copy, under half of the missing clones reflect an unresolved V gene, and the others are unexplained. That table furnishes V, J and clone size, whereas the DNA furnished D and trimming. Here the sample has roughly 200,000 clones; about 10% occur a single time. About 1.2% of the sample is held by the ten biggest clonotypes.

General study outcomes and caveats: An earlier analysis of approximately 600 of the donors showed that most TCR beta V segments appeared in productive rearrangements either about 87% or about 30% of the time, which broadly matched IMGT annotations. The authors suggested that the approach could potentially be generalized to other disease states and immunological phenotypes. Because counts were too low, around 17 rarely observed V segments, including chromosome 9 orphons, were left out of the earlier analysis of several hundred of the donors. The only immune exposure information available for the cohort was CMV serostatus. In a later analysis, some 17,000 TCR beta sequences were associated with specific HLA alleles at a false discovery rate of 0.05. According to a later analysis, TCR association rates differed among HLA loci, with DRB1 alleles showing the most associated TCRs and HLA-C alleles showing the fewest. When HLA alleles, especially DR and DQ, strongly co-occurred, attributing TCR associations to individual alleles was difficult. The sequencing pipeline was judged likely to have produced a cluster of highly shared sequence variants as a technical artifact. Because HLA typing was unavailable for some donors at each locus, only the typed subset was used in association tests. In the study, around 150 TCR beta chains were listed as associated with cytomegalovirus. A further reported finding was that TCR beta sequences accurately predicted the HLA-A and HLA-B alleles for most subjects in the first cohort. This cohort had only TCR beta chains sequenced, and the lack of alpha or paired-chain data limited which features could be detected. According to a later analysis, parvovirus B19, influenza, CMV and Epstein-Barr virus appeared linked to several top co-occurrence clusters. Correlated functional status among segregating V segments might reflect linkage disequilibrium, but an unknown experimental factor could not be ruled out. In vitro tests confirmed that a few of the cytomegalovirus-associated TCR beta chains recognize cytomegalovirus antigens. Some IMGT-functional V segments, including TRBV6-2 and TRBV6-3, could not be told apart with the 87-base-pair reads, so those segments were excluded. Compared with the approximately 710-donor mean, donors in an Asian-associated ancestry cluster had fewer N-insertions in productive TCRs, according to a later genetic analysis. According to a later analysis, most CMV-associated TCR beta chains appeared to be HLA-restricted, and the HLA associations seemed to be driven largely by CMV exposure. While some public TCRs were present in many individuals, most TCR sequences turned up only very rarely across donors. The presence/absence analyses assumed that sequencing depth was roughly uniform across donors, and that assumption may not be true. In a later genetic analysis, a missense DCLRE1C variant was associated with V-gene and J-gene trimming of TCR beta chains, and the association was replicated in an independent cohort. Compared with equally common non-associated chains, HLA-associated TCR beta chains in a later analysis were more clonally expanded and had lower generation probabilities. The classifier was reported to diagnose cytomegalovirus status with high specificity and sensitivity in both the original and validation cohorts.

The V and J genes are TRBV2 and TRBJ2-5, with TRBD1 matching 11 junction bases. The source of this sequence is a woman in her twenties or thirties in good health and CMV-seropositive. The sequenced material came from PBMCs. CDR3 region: CASSGPGQGEIETQYF. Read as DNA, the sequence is TGTGCCAGCAGCGGTCCGGGACAGGGGGAAATTGAGACCCAGTACTTC. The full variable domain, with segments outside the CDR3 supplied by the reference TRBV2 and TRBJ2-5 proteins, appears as EPEVTQTPSHQVTQMGQEVILRCVPISNHLYFYWYRQILGQKVEFLVSFYNNEISEKSEIFDDQFSVERPDGSNFTLKIRSTKLEDSAMYFCASSGPGQGEIETQYFGPGTRLLVL.